Listed below are T cell receptor beta chains from one sample, sequenced in a study of blood T cell repertoires in COVID-19. Data came from immunoSEQ multiplex PCR; TCRdb stores just in-frame clones and leaves some out. The sample includes around 290,000 clones, about 86% of them seen just once. Material for sequencing was peripheral blood. These receptors were collected from a woman in her 70s with COVID-19, enrolled during active disease. Each CDR3 is given with its conserved first and last residue. Each record gives: clone size, V gene, J gene, D gene, CDR3 protein, CDR3 DNA. A D gene is named only where the DNA matches it firmly. Not every row has a clone size; where given, it reads once, few, many or a size class.

NA,TRBV2,TRBJ2-3,TRBD2,CASSFSGGATDTQYF,TGTGCCAGCAGTTTTAGCGGGGGGGCGACAGATACGCAGTATTTT
NA,TRBV7-9,TRBJ2-5,TRBD2,CASSLRDYPQETQYF,TGTGCCAGCAGCCTTCGGGACTACCCCCAAGAGACCCAGTACTTC
NA,TRBV7-2,TRBJ2-7,NA,CASSSYRHRSYEQYF,TGTGCCAGCAGCTCCTACCGACACCGCTCCTACGAGCAGTACTTC
NA,TRBV21-1,TRBJ2-7,NA,CASSKARSGYEQYF,TGTGCCAGCAGCAAAGCTAGATCTGGCTACGAGCAGTACTTC
NA,TRBV20-1,TRBJ1-2,NA,CSASRQQGWGYTF,TGCAGTGCTAGTCGTCAGCAGGGCTGGGGCTACACCTTC
NA,TRBV7-9,TRBJ2-5,TRBD2,CASSPSTSGQETQYF,TGTGCCAGCAGCCCGAGCACTAGCGGGCAAGAGACCCAGTACTTC
once,TRBV2,TRBJ2-5,NA,CASSVARQETQYF,TGTGCCAGTTCAGTAGCGCGGCAAGAGACCCAGTACTTC
NA,TRBV27,TRBJ2-6,NA,CASRDSSSGANVLTF,TGTGCCAGCAGGGACAGTTCTTCAGGGGCCAACGTCCTGACTTTC
few,TRBV27,TRBJ1-1,NA,CASSYTGYTEAFF,TGTGCCAGCAGTTATACAGGGTACACTGAAGCTTTCTTT
NA,TRBV19,TRBJ2-7,TRBD1,CASSPQGYEQYF,TGTGCCAGTAGTCCACAGGGGTACGAGCAGTACTTC
NA,TRBV9,TRBJ2-2,TRBD1,CASSVTGAYTGELFF,TGTGCCAGCAGCGTAACAGGGGCTTACACCGGGGAGCTGTTTTTT
NA,TRBV3-1/TRBV3-2,TRBJ1-1,TRBD1,CASSQGPGQGSTEAFF,TGTGCCAGCAGCCAAGGACCGGGACAGGGAAGCACTGAAGCTTTCTTT
NA,TRBV3-1/TRBV3-2,TRBJ2-1,TRBD1,CASSQVRGYEQFF,TGTGCCAGCAGCCAAGTCAGGGGGTATGAGCAGTTCTTC